The source of this TCR beta chain is a study of PD-L1 blockade in urothelial cancer. Study background: Each blood sample yielded a median of about 150,000 T cells.

Stated time point: pretreatment peripheral blood. Urothelial carcinoma, locally advanced or metastatic, affected the patients. The data were produced by immunoSEQ multiplex PCR, yet TCRdb's version contains in-frame clones alone and is incomplete. The profile shows approximately 90,000 clones, around 90% of them singletons. V lost 6 bases, J lost 1 base, and 11 bases stayed unmatched. The CDR3 totals 19 residues. In germline, CDR1 is LGHNA, CDR2 YNFKEQ. The chain is built from TRBV4-2 and TRBJ2-2; 13 bases are a match to TRBD2. The sequencing used PBMCs, collected around atezolizumab (anti-PD-L1) treatment. The TCR comes from a man aged 60 to 69 with urothelial cancer. In DNA, the CDR3 is TGTGCCAGCAGTCCCACCGGGACTAGCGGGAACGTGAACACCGGGGAGCTGTTTTTT. Its translation: CASSPTGTSGNVNTGELFF.